Listed below are T cell receptor beta chains from one sample, sequenced in a study of shared clonotypes between healthy human individuals. Sequencing was performed with immunoSEQ multiplex PCR; in TCRdb, only in-frame clones are kept and a portion is missing. The sample includes around 2,000,000 clones, 85% to 95% seen only once; the top ten take roughly 0.13%. The sample consisted of naive CD4+ T cells sorted from blood. Every receptor here comes from a man between 18 and 35 years old in good health. Both conserved end residues are trimmed from each CDR3.

V gene: TRBV10-3; J gene: TRBJ2-5; CDR3 protein: AIGGDRQETQY
V gene: TRBV7-2; J gene: TRBJ2-5; CDR3 protein: ASSFRRVEETQY
V gene: TRBV9; J gene: TRBJ1-2; CDR3 protein: ASSVDGRGNDYT
V gene: TRBV28; J gene: TRBJ2-1; CDR3 protein: ASSGTGLSYNEQF
V gene: TRBV20-1; J gene: TRBJ1-1; CDR3 protein: SAGGSTEAF
V gene: TRBV25-1; J gene: TRBJ1-5; CDR3 protein: ASSDTGGGGQPQH
V gene: TRBV19; J gene: TRBJ1-2; CDR3 protein: ASSAGQGSNYGYT
V gene: TRBV20-1; J gene: TRBJ1-5; CDR3 protein: SALDNQPQH
V gene: TRBV11-3; J gene: TRBJ1-1; CDR3 protein: ASSTQGVNTEAF
V gene: TRBV6-5; J gene: TRBJ2-3; CDR3 protein: ASSYSRVEGPDTQY
V gene: TRBV5-1; J gene: TRBJ1-1; CDR3 protein: ASSLGDRMNTEAF